Below, 21 T cell receptor beta chains from the same sample are listed, as sequenced in a study of spatial heterogeneity in lung cancer (dated by TCRdb to the late 2010s). The meaning of the sample's time point label: sample taken at primary tumor resection. Receptor amplification or capture employed 5' RACE. The run used a NextSeq 500. TCRdb reworked the public reads: Q25 trimming with fastp, MiXCR clone assembly, productive beta chains retained. Here each entry gathers all rows of one CDR3 protein and keeps the most common genes and DNA. The table for this sample lists 39,000 or so distinct CDR3 sequences; 7.5% of them were counted only once. The ten biggest clones cover roughly 28% of the sample. The starting material was PBMCs, obtained at surgery. These receptor sequences come from a male donor with early-stage non-small cell lung cancer.

The chain combines TRBV14 with TRBJ1-1; 9 bases match TRBD1. This CDR3 is built from 15 residues. Germline assignment: CDR1 SGHDN and CDR2 FVKESK. With 4 bases clipped from V and 5 bases from J, the junction kept 8 bases outside the gene matches. The CDR3 coding sequence is TGTGCCAGCAGCCTGTGGGGACAGGGTAGAACTGAAGCTTTCTTT. Protein: CASSLWGQGRTEAFF.

The chain has TRBV9 and TRBJ1-1; TRBD1 might be the D (6 bases). The germline CDR1 and CDR2 sequences are SGDLS and YYNGEE. The CDR3 is 15 residues long. V was pared by 0 bases and J by 1 base, with 10 bases between. CDR3 protein: CASSVGWTANTEAFF. As DNA, the CDR3 is TGTGCCAGCAGCGTAGGGTGGACAGCGAACACTGAAGCTTTCTTT.

This chain joins TRBV19 and TRBJ2-1; 10 bases agree with TRBD1. This CDR3 has 14 residues. Germline V CDR1 and CDR2: LNHDA, SQIVND (reference sequence). V lost 6 bases to trimming and J lost 5 bases; unmatched junction nucleotides: 4. CDR3 nucleotides: TGTGCCAGTAGACGGGACAGGGGTAACAATGAGCAGTTCTTC. Translation: CASRRDRGNNEQFF.

The rearrangement links TRBV20-1 to TRBJ2-1; 12 bases agree with TRBD2. The junction had 8 bases not matched to a gene; V was cut back by 0 bases and J by 8 bases. The germline V gene encodes CDR1 DFQATT and CDR2 SNEGSKA (reference sequence). The CDR3 length is 16 residues. DNA for the CDR3: TGCAGTGCTAGAGACCTAACTAGCGGGAGGAATGATGAGCAGTTCTTC. Translating gives CSARDLTSGRNDEQFF.

The V gene is TRBV6-2 or TRBV6-3, the J gene TRBJ1-4; tentative D call: TRBD1 (6 bases). The germline V gene has CDR1 MNHEY and CDR2 SVGEGT. V was cut by 2 bases and J by 7 bases, with 20 bases left in between. The CDR3 totals 17 residues. The CDR3, as DNA: TGTGCCAGCAGTTACCCGGACCTGGACAGTGTAGGTGAAAAACTGTTTTTT. Protein product: CASSYPDLDSVGEKLFF.

This clonotype was counted ten times or more. V and J are TRBV21-1 and TRBJ2-3. TRBV21-1 is labeled a pseudogene. This CDR3 spans 14 amino acids. In nucleotides, the CDR3 is TGTGCCAGCAGCAAAAGGACTAGGACAGATACGCAGTATTTT. Translated, it gives CASSKRTRTDTQYF.

This clonotype was detected ten times or more. The rearrangement uses TRBV29-1 and TRBJ1-6; D gene unclear. Germline-derived CDR1 and CDR2 are SQVTM and ANQGSEA. Between the trimmed V and J ends, which lost 6 bases and 8 bases, there was a span of 5 bases. The length of the CDR3 is 10 residues. CDR3 residues: CSVLYSPLHF. The CDR3 region has the DNA TGCAGCGTCCTTTATTCACCCCTCCACTTT.

The CDR3 spells CSARKILGGQGELFF. The DNA of the CDR3 is TGCAGTGCTAGAAAAATTTTGGGGGGCCAAGGGGAGCTGTTTTTT. The chain combines TRBV20-1 with TRBJ2-2; D may be TRBD1 or TRBD2 (6 bases each). CDR1 and CDR2 (germline): DFQATT, SNEGSKA (reference sequence). V lost 2 bases and J 8 bases, leaving 18 bases between the germline ends. The CDR3 spans 15 residues.

The gene calls are TRBV2 and TRBJ2-2; 8 bases are a match to TRBD1. The CDR3 has 15 amino acids. Trimming at V came to 4 bases and at J to 4 bases, leaving 5 bases not matched to a gene. The germline V gene has CDR1 SNHLY and CDR2 FYNNEI. CDR3 in DNA: TGTGCCAGCAGTGCGGACAGGGTTATCACCGGGGAGCTGTTTTTT. Amino acids: CASSADRVITGELFF.

The rearrangement joins TRBV5-6 to TRBJ2-7, with D possibly being TRBD2 (6 bases). CDR1 SGHDT and CDR2 YYEEEE come from the germline V gene. V was shortened by 1 base and J by 5 bases, with 16 bases between the two germline ends. This CDR3 has 15 residues. CDR3: CASSLLWRVPHEQYF. The CDR3 coding sequence is TGTGCCAGCAGCTTGTTATGGAGGGTCCCCCACGAGCAGTACTTC.

This clonotype was seen ten or more times. This chain links TRBV6-5 with TRBJ2-2; unclear D gene. CDR3 size: 18 residues. Per the germline V gene, CDR1 is MNHEY and CDR2 is SVGAGI. V lost 2 bases to trimming and J lost 0 bases, with 16 bases between them. In DNA, the CDR3 is TGTGCCAGCAGTTACGATAACTGGGGTTCCGCGAACACCGGGGAGCTGTTTTTT. It encodes CASSYDNWGSANTGELFF.

This clonotype has more than one count but fewer than ten. The chain links TRBV30 to TRBJ1-5; D not resolved. There are 12 residues in the CDR3. From germline, CDR1 is GTSNPN and CDR2 SVGIG (reference sequence). The V end lost 6 bases, the J end lost 2 bases, and 8 bases lay between the germline ends. CDR3 sequence reads: CACCAGNQPQHF. In DNA, the CDR3 is TGTGCCTGCTGCGCAGGCAATCAGCCCCAGCATTTT.

This clonotype appeared many times. This chain links TRBV25-1 with TRBJ2-5; D perhaps matches TRBD1 (5 bases). V was clipped by 2 bases and J by 0 bases, with 16 bases between them. The CDR3 extends over 17 amino acids. Germline-derived CDR1 and CDR2 are MGHDK and SYGVNS. The DNA of the CDR3 is TGTGCCAGCAGTGAAAGGGGAATGACGGCCAACCAAGAGACCCAGTACTTC. Amino acid sequence: CASSERGMTANQETQYF. The full variable domain, its missing parts supplied by reference TRBV25-1 and TRBJ2-5, is EADIYQTPRYLVIGTGKKITLECSQTMGHDKMYWYQQDPGMELHLIHYSYGVNSTEKGDLSSESTVSRIRTEHFPLTLESARPSHTSQYLCASSERGMTANQETQYFGPGTRLLVL.

This clonotype was detected ten times or more. An end of the junction differs from the germline gene, which may be a read error. The rearrangement links TRBV2 to TRBJ2-7; 10 positions match TRBD1. From germline, CDR1 is SNHLY and CDR2 FYNNEI. The CDR3 contains 16 residues. CDR3 nucleotides: TGTGCCAGCAGCGAAGGTGGGACAGGGGATTCCTACGAGCAGTACTTC. As protein: CASSEGGTGDSYEQYF.

This clonotype was observed many times. The genes are TRBV9 and TRBJ2-1; no definite D call. This CDR3 has 12 amino acids. Germline V gives CDR1 SGDLS, CDR2 YYNGEE. Trimming took off 0 bases at V and 12 bases at J, with 10 bases between the two ends. The CDR3 nucleotides are TGTGCCAGCAGCGTAGGAGAGACGGGGCAGTTCTTC. Translated, it gives CASSVGETGQFF.

This clonotype was seen ten or more times. The gene calls are TRBV7-2 and TRBJ1-2, with unresolved D. The ends were cut back, 1 base at V and 8 bases at J, with 17 bases in the middle. This CDR3 spans 15 amino acids. The germline CDR1 and CDR2 sequences are SGHTA and FQGNSA. CDR3 amino acids: CASSLVRITSGGYTF. For the CDR3, the DNA is TGTGCCAGCAGCTTAGTAAGGATAACCTCGGGAGGCTACACCTTC. Variable domain in full (rest from reference TRBV7-2 and TRBJ1-2): GAGVSQSPSNKVTEKGKDVELRCDPISGHTALYWYRQSLGQGLEFLIYFQGNSAPDKSGLPSDRFSAERTGGSVSTLTIQRTQQEDSAVYLCASSLVRITSGGYTFGSGTRLTVV.

This clonotype was seen repeatedly, ten times or more. This rearrangement joins TRBV9 to TRBJ2-7, with 7 bases matching TRBD1. From germline, CDR1 is SGDLS and CDR2 YYNGEE. The CDR3 is 12 residues long. V lost 3 bases and J lost 8; bases outside the gene matches: 5. The CDR3 sequence is CASSGQGVQQYF. DNA for the CDR3: TGTGCCAGCAGCGGGCAGGGGGTACAGCAGTACTTC.

V usage is TRBV5-1 and J usage is TRBJ2-5; tentatively, D is TRBD2 (5 bases). This CDR3 has 15 residues. V shed 3 bases and J shed 4 bases, with 16 bases lying between them. Germline V gene lookup returns CDR1 SGHRS and CDR2 YFSETQ. The CDR3: CASSSRAPTIETQYF. CDR3 coding DNA: TGCGCCAGCAGCTCCCGGGCCCCGACTATAGAGACCCAGTACTTC.

This clonotype was seen many times. The chain recombines TRBV12-3 or TRBV12-4 with TRBJ1-1, with a possible D match to TRBD1 (5 bases). V dropped 3 bases and J dropped 1 base, with 9 bases sitting between them. This CDR3 comprises 14 residues. The CDR3 is CASSFDDRNTEAFF. The CDR3 DNA follows: TGTGCCAGCAGTTTTGATGACAGGAACACTGAAGCTTTCTTT.

This clonotype was seen at least ten times. The V gene is TRBV4-3, the J gene TRBJ2-3, with TRBD2 identical over 11 bases. Germline V gene lookup returns CDR1 LGHNA and CDR2 YSLEER. The length of the CDR3 is 18 residues. Trimming cost V 3 bases and J 5 bases; bases outside gene matches: 13. CDR3 protein: CASSQILAGASEGDTQYF. In DNA form, the CDR3 reads TGCGCCAGCAGCCAGATACTAGCGGGGGCCTCCGAGGGAGATACGCAGTATTTT.

This clonotype was picked up many times. The rearrangement links TRBV12-3 or TRBV12-4 to TRBJ2-3; tentatively, D is TRBD2 (5 bases). This CDR3 contains 15 residues. V lost 7 bases, J lost 0 bases, and 14 bases lay in between. The CDR3 DNA follows: TGTGCCAGCACCGACGGACTGGAAAGCACAGATACGCAGTATTTT. Translating gives CASTDGLESTDTQYF.